These 9 T cell receptor beta chains came from one sample sequenced in a study of response to subunit inactivated influenza vaccine. TCRdb passed the RT-PCR reads through MiXCR, listing each CDR3 protein once. The repertoire holds 450,000 to 600,000 distinct CDR3 sequences, approximately 6.9% seen once, with over 10% in the top ten. The sample in question was PBMCs from blood, obtained 23 months after vaccination. The receptors originated from a man between 50 and 69 years old who received an inactivated influenza vaccine.

This clonotype was seen only a few times. The chain joins TRBV28 to TRBJ1-3, with D unresolved. V lost 4 bases and J lost 0, with 7 bases in between. CDR3 length equals 14 residues. CDR1 is MDHEN, CDR2 SYDVKM, per germline. CDR3: CASSSSFSGNTIYF. The CDR3 bases are TGTGCCAGCAGTTCCTCGTTCTCTGGAAACACCATATATTTT.

This clonotype appeared a few times. The chain employs TRBV7-9 and TRBJ1-1, with TRBD1 matching 9 bases. The CDR3 is 16 amino acids. V was pared by 3 bases and J by 9 bases, with 14 bases of the junction left unmatched. From germline, CDR1 is SEHNR and CDR2 FQNEAQ (reference sequence). The CDR3 DNA is TGTGCCAGCAGCTTGAATTGGGGACAGGGAGATTTGAAAGCTTTCTTT. Protein sequence: CASSLNWGQGDLKAFF.

The J gene is TRBJ2-7, the V gene TRBV6-4, with D possibly called TRBD1 or TRBD2 (7 bases each). Deletions cut 5 bases from V and 2 bases from J, with 16 bases between. The germline CDR1 and CDR2 sequences are MRHNA and SNTAGT. CDR3 length equals 15 residues. CDR3 in amino acids: CASSPQGGATYEQYF. The CDR3 DNA reads TGTGCCAGCAGTCCTCAGGGGGGGGCAACCTACGAGCAGTACTTC.

This sequence joins TRBV18 and TRBJ2-2, with 8 positions matching TRBD2. Trimming removed 2 bases from V and 4 bases from J; junction bases left unmatched: 6. This CDR3 has 16 residues. Germline values: CDR1 KGHSH, CDR2 LQKENI. The CDR3 loop is CASSPSAAGVTGELFF. Here the CDR3 DNA reads TGTGCCAGCTCACCATCGGCAGCGGGGGTCACCGGGGAGCTGTTTTTT.

This clonotype showed up many times. The rearrangement joins TRBV3-1 to TRBJ1-3, with D perhaps TRBD1 (5 bases). Germline V gene data show CDR1 as LGHDT and CDR2 as YNNKEL (reference sequence). The CDR3 covers 15 residues. V lost 4 bases and J lost 1, with 11 bases in between. The CDR3 loop reads CASSRGPLSGNTIYF. CDR3 sequence (DNA): TGTGCCAGCAGCCGGGGACCTCTTTCTGGAAACACCATATATTTT.

This clonotype was detected ten times or more. The V call is TRBV27, the J call TRBJ1-5; 7 bases line up with TRBD1. V shed 5 bases and J 3 bases; nucleotides not matched to a gene: 13. This CDR3 comprises 17 residues. Germline CDR1 and CDR2: MNHEY and SMNVEV (reference sequence). The CDR3 spells CASSPVSRDRLNQPQHF. CDR3 DNA: TGTGCCAGCAGTCCCGTGTCCCGGGACAGACTCAATCAGCCCCAGCATTTT.

This clonotype was observed at least ten times. The gene calls are TRBV11-2 and TRBJ2-7; TRBD1 agrees at 7 bases. The CDR3 totals 15 residues. The V segment lost 5 bases and the J segment 0 bases; nucleotides outside the gene matches: 7. Germline V CDR1 and CDR2: SGHAT, FQNNGV. The chain's CDR3 is CASSPRTGVSYEQYF. The CDR3 DNA follows: TGTGCCAGCAGCCCGCGGACAGGAGTCTCCTACGAGCAGTACTTC.

This clonotype was observed a handful of times. The chain is built from TRBV7-6 and TRBJ1-4, with 8 bases that match TRBD1. With V trimmed by 6 bases and J by 5 bases, 5 bases remained unmatched. The CDR3 runs to 14 residues. Germline V CDR1 and CDR2: SGHVS, FNYEAQ. In DNA form, the CDR3 reads TGTGCCAGCAGTCTAACAGGGGGAAATGAAAAACTGTTTTTT. Its translation is CASSLTGGNEKLFF.

This clonotype was picked up many times. The rearrangement uses TRBV6-2 or TRBV6-3 and TRBJ2-2, with 9 bases matching TRBD1. The germline V gene has CDR1 MNHEY and CDR2 SVGEGT. The CDR3 runs 16 residues. The junction had 11 bases not matched to a gene; V was cut back by 5 bases and J by 7 bases. The CDR3 nucleotides are TGTGCCAGCAGTACCTACGGACAGGGGTTAGGCGGGGAGCTGTTTTTT. It codes for CASSTYGQGLGGELFF.